This TCR beta chain was profiled in a study of cytomegalovirus exposure and HLA in healthy donors. Overall study findings and caveats: TCR beta V- and J-gene trimming, according to a later analysis, was linked to a missense DCLRE1C variant. A prior analysis recorded that most TCR beta V segments were productive about 87% or about 30% of the time.

In the case of this clone: No antigen is known for it.

The PCR used 60 Vbeta and 13 Jbeta primers. The data were produced by immunoSEQ multiplex PCR, yet TCRdb's version contains in-frame clones alone and is incomplete. Among some 160,000 clones listed, roughly 84% were seen once. The TCR originated in a man aged 25-45 years in good health and CMV-seropositive. The sequencing input was PBMCs.

The CDR3 DNA sequence: TGTGCCAGCAGTTTATCGCGCGGGACAGAGACCCAGTACTTC. It specifies CASSLSRGTETQYF. The chain is built from TRBV27 and TRBJ2-5, with D possibly being TRBD2 (6 bases). Germline V lookup: CDR1 MNHEY, CDR2 SMNVEV (reference sequence). CDR3 length: 14 residues. V shed 0 bases and J shed 4 bases, with 9 bases lying between them.